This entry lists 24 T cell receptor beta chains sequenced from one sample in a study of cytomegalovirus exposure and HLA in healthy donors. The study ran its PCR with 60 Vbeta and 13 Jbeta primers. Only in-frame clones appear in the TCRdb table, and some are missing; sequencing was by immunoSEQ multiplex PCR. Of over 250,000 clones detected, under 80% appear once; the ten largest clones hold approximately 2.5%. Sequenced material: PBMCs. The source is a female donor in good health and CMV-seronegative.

The CDR3 sequence: CASSLKALGQGGYTF. The CDR3, as DNA: TGTGCCAGCAGCTTAAAAGCGCTCGGGCAGGGAGGCTACACCTTC. The rearrangement joins TRBV7-2 to TRBJ1-2, with D possibly TRBD1 on 5 matching bases. The germline V gene encodes CDR1 SGHTA and CDR2 FQGNSA. CDR3 length equals 15 residues. Trimming took off 2 bases at V and 8 bases at J, with 18 bases between the two ends. The variable domain in full, with the rest retrieved from reference TRBV7-2 and TRBJ1-2, is GAGVSQSPSNKVTEKGKDVELRCDPISGHTALYWYRQSLGQGLEFLIYFQGNSAPDKSGLPSDRFSAERTGGSVSTLTIQRTQQEDSAVYLCASSLKALGQGGYTFGSGTRLTVV.

CDR3 in DNA: TGTGCCTGGAGTACTAGTAACACCGGGGAGCTGTTTTTT. Encoded protein: CAWSTSNTGELFF. The gene calls are TRBV30 and TRBJ2-2; D possibly corresponds to TRBD2 (5 bases). Germline V gene data show CDR1 as GTSNPN and CDR2 as SVGIG (reference sequence). V was pared by 2 bases and J by 2 bases, with 6 bases between. The CDR3 loop spans 13 amino acids.

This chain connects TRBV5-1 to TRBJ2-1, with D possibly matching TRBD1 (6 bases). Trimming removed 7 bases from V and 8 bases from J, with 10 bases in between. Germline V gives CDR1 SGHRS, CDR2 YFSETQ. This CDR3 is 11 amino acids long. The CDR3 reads CASSQGHEQFF. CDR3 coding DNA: TGCGCCAGCTCGCAGGGGCATGAGCAGTTCTTC.

The CDR3 loop reads CASSPRGGGGNYNEQFF. CDR3 nucleotides: TGTGCCAGCAGCCCCCGGGGAGGGGGGGGTAATTACAATGAGCAGTTCTTC. The chain uses TRBV9 and TRBJ2-1; D may be TRBD2 (7 bases). The CDR3 totals 17 residues. V shed 4 bases and J shed 4 bases, with 21 bases lying between them. Germline-derived CDR1 and CDR2 are SGDLS and YYNGEE.

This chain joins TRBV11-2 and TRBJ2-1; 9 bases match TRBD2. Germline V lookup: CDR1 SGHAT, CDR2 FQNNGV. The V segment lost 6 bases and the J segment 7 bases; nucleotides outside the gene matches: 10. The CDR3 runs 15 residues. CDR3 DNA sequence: TGTGCCAGCAGGGAAAGTAGCGGGAGTCGGAATGAGCAGTTCTTC. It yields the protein CASRESSGSRNEQFF. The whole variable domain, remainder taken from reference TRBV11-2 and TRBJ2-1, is EAGVAQSPRYKIIEKRQSVAFWCNPISGHATLYWYQQILGQGPKLLIQFQNNGVVDDSQLPKDRFSAERLKGVDSTLKIQPAKLEDSAVYLCASRESSGSRNEQFFGPGTRLTVL.

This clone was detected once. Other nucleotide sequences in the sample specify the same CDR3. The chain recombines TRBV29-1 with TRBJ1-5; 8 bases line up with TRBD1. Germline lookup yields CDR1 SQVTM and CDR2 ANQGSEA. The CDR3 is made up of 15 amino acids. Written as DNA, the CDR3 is TGCAGTGGCCGCCGGGACAGGTGTAGCAATCAGCCCCAGCATTTT. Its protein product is CSGRRDRCSNQPQHF.

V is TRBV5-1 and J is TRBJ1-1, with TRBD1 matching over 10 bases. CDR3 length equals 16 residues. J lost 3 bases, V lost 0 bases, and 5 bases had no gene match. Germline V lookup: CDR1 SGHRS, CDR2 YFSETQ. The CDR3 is CASSLAGTGAHTEAFF. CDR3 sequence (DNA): TGCGCCAGCAGCTTGGCCGGGACAGGGGCGCACACTGAAGCTTTCTTT.

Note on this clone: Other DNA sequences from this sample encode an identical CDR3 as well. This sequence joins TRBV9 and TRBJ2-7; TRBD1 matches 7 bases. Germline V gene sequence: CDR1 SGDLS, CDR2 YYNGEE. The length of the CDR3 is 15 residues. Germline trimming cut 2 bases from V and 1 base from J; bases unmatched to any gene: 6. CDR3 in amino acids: CASSVTAGGSYEQYF. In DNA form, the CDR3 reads TGTGCCAGCAGCGTCACGGCAGGGGGATCCTACGAGCAGTACTTC.

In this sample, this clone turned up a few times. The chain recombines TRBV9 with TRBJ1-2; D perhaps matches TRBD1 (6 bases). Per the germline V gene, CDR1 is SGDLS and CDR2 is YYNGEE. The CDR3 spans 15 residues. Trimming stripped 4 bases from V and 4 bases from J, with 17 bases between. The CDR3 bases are TGTGCCAGCAGCCTCCACAGGGAGGGGAGCTATGGCTACACCTTC. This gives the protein CASSLHREGSYGYTF.

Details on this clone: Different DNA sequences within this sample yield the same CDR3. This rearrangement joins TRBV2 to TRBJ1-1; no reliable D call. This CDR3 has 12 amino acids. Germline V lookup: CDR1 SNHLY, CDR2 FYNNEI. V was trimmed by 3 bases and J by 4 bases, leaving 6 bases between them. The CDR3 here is CASSDLSTEAFF. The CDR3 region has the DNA TGTGCCAGCAGTGATTTGAGCACTGAAGCTTTCTTT.

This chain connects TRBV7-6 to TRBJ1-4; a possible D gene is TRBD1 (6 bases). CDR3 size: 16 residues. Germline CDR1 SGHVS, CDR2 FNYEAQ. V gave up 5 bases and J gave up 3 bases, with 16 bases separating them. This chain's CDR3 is CASSETTGFANEKLFF. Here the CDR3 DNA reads TGTGCCAGCAGCGAAACTACAGGGTTCGCTAATGAAAAACTGTTTTTT. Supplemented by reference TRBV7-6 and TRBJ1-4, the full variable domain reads GAGVSQSPRYKVTKRGQDVALRCDPISGHVSLYWYRQALGQGPEFLTYFNYEAQQDKSGLPNDRFSAERPEGSISTLTIQRTEQRDSAMYRCASSETTGFANEKLFFGSGTQLSVL.

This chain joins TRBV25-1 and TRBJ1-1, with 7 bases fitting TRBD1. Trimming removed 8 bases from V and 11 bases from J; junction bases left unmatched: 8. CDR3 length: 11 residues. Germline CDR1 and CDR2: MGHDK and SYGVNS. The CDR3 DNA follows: TGTGCCAGCCGCAGGGGGGAATTGGCTTTCTTT. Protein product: CASRRGELAFF. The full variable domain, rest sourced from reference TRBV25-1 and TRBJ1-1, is EADIYQTPRYLVIGTGKKITLECSQTMGHDKMYWYQQDPGMELHLIHYSYGVNSTEKGDLSSESTVSRIRTEHFPLTLESARPSHTSQYLCASRRGELAFFGQGTRLTVV.

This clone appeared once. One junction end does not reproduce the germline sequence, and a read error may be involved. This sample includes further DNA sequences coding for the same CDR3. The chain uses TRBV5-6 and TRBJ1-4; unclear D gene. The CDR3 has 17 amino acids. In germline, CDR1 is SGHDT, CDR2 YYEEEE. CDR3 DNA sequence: TGTGCCAGCAGCCCGGCCCCCCGGACGGGGAGTAATGGAAAACTGTTTTTT. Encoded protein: CASSPAPRTGSNGKLFF.

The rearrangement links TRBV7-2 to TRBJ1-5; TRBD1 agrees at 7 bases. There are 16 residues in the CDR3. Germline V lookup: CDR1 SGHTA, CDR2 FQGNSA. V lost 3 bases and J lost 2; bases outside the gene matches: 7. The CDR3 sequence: CASSFAPTGGNQPQHF. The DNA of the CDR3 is TGTGCCAGCAGCTTTGCCCCAACAGGGGGCAATCAGCCCCAGCATTTT.

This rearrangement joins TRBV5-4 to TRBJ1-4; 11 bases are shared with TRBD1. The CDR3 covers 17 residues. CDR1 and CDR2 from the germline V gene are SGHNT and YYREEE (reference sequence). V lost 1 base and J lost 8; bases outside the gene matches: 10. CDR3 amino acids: CASSLMGQGDFNEKLFF. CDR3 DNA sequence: TGTGCCAGCAGCTTGATGGGACAGGGGGACTTTAACGAAAAACTGTTTTTT. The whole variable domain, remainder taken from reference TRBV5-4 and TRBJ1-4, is ETGVTQSPTHLIKTRGQQVTLRCSSQSGHNTVSWYQQALGQGPQFIFQYYREEENGRGNFPPRFSGLQFPNYSSELNVNALELDDSALYLCASSLMGQGDFNEKLFFGSGTQLSVL.

The CDR3 here is CASSSPRDTDTQYF. Written as DNA, the CDR3 is TGTGCCAGCAGCTCCCCGCGGGACACAGATACGCAGTATTTT. The chain couples TRBV7-9 to TRBJ2-3, with a weak D call TRBD2 (6 bases). V was trimmed by 4 bases and J by 2 bases, leaving 10 bases between them. Germline CDR1 is SEHNR and CDR2 is FQNEAQ (reference sequence). CDR3 length: 14 residues.

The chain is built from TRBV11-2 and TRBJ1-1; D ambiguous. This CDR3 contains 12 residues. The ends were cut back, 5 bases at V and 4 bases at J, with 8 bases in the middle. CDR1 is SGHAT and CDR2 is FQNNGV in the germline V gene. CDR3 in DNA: TGTGCCAGCAGCCAAGACACCACTGAAGCTTTCTTT. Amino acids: CASSQDTTEAFF.

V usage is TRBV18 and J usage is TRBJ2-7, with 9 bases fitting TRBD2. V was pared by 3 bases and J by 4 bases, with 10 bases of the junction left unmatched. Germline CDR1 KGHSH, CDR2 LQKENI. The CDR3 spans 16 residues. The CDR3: CASSPFNILAGYEQYF. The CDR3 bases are TGTGCCAGCTCACCCTTTAACATTCTAGCGGGATACGAGCAGTACTTC.

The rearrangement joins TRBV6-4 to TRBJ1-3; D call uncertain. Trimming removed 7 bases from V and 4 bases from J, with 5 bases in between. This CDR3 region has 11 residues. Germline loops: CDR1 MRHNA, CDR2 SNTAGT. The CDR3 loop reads CASTMGNTIYF. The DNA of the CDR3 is TGTGCCAGCACAATGGGAAACACCATATATTTT.

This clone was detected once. Here the CDR3 reads CASSGGLAGGRTYEQYF. The CDR3, as DNA: TGTGCCAGCAGCGGAGGACTAGCGGGAGGCCGAACCTACGAGCAGTACTTC. V and J are TRBV9 and TRBJ2-5, with TRBD2 matching 14 bases. The J call may be faulty, since TRBJ2-7 better matches the DNA end. From germline, CDR1 is SGDLS and CDR2 YYNGEE. This CDR3 has 17 residues.

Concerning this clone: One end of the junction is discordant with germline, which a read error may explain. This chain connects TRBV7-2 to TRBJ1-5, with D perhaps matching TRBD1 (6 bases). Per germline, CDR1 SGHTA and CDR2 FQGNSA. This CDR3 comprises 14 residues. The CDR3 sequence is CASSLGHEMQLQHF. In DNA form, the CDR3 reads TGTGCCAGCAGCTTGGGACACGAAATGCAGCTCCAGCATTTT.

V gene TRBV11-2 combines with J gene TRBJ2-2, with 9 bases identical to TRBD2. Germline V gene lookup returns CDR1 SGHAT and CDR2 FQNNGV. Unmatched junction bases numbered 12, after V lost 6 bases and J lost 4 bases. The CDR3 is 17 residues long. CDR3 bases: TGTGCCAGCAGGTTCCGTTCCGCGGGAGGGCCCACCGGGGAGCTGTTTTTT. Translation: CASRFRSAGGPTGELFF.

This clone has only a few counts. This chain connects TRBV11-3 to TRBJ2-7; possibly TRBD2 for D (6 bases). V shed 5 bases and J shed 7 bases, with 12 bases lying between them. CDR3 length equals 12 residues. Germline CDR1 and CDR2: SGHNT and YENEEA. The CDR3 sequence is CASSTSGVEQYF. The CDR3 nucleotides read TGTGCCAGCAGCACCTCGGGGGTGGAGCAGTACTTC.

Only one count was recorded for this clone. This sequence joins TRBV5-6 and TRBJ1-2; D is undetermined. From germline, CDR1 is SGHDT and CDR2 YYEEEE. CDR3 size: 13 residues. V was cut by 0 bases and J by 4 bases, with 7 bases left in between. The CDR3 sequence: CASSLVRGYGYTF. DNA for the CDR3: TGTGCCAGCAGCTTGGTCCGGGGCTATGGCTACACCTTC.